This is a list of T cell receptor beta chains from one sample in a study of cytomegalovirus exposure and HLA in healthy donors. Generated by immunoSEQ multiplex PCR, the TCRdb table keeps only in-frame clones and is missing some. The top ten hold 5% to 6.5% of the sample, which has 95,000 to 150,000 clones, less than 10% seen once. The sample was PBMCs. These receptors originate from a woman aged 40-49 years in good health and CMV-seropositive. CDR3s include the opening cysteine and the closing phenylalanine or tryptophan.

v_call,cdr3_aa
TRBV30,CAWGQVYGYTF
TRBV19,CASSWRVGGNQPQHF
TRBV11-3,CASSSGQGQWAFF
TRBV5-6,CASSFQGAGEKLFF
TRBV7-2,CASSRPGTGSSGANVLTF
TRBV6-1,CASSVRTGQFYEQYF
TRBV5-4,CASSSAQGNEKLFF
TRBV4-1,CASSPGLAGAEETQYF
TRBV7-6,CASREGSTDTQYF
TRBV2,CASTSGTGFLGELFF
TRBV7-6,CASSLGGGVAGEELFF
TRBV7-8,CASSLATGGNEQFF
TRBV5-1,CASSLGDSAGPQHF
TRBV27,CASSLFTGLSYEQYF
TRBV4-1,CASSQVRGSSYNEQFF
TRBV5-8,CASSLRDRDSPLHF
TRBV18,CASSPAGGTEAFF